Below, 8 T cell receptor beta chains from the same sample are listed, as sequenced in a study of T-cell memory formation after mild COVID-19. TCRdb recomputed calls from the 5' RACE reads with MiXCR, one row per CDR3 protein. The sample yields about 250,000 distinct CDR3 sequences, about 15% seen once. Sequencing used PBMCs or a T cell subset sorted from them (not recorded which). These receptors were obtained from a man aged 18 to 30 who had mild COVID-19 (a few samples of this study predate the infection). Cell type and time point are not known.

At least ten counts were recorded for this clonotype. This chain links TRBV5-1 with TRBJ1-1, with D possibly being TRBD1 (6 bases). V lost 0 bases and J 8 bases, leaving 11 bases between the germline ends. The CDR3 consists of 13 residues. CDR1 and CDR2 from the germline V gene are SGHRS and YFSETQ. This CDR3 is CASSLGGTPEAFF. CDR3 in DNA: TGCGCCAGCAGCTTGGGGGGGACACCAGAAGCTTTCTTT.

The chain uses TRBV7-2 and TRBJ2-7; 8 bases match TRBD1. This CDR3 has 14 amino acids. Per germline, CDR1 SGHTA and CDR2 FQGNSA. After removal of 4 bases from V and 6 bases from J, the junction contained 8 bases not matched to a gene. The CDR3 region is CASSWGQVDGEQYF. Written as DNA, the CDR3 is TGTGCCAGCAGCTGGGGACAGGTAGATGGCGAGCAGTACTTC.

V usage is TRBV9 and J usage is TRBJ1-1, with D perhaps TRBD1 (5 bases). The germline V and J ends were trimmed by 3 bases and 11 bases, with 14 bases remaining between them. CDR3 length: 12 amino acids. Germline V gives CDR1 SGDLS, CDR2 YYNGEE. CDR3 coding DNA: TGTGCCAGCAGCGGAAATCAGGGATCCGCTTTCTTT. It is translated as CASSGNQGSAFF. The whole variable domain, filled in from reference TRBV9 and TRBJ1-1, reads DSGVTQTPKHLITATGQRVTLRCSPRSGDLSVYWYQQSLDQGLQFLIQYYNGEERAKGNILERFSAQQFPDLHSELNLSSLELGDSALYFCASSGNQGSAFFGQGTRLTVV.

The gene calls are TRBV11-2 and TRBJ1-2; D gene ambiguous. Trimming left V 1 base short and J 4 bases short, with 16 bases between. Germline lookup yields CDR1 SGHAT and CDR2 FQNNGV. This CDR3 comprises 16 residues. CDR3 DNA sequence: TGTGCCAGCAGCTTAGCCGGACGGGGTCTTGGCTATGGCTACACCTTC. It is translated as CASSLAGRGLGYGYTF.

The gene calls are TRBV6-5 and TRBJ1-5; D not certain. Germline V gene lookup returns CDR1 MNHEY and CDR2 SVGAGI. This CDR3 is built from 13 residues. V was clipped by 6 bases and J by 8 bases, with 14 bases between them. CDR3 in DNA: TGTGCCAGCAGCCCGGCAGGATCTGAGCCCCAGCATTTT. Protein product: CASSPAGSEPQHF.

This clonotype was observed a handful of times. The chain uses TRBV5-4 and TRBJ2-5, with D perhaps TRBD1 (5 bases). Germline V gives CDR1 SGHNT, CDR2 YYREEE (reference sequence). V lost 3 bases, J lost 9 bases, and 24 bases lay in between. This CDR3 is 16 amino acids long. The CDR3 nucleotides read TGTGCCAGCAGCTCGGCCGGTTCTAGGGCCAAAGGGGCCCAGTACTTC. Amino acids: CASSSAGSRAKGAQYF.

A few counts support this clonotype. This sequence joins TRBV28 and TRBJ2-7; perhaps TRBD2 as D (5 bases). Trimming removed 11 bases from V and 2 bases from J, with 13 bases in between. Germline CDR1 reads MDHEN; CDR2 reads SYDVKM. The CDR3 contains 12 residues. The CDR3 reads CAHPGIPYEQYF. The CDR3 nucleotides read TGTGCCCACCCCGGGATACCCTACGAGCAGTACTTC.

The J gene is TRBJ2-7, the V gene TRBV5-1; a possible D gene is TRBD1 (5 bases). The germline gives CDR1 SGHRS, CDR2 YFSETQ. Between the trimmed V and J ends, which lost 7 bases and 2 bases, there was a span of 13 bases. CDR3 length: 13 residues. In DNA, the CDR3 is TGCGCCAGCTCCACGACAGCCCCCTACGAGCAGTACTTC. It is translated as CASSTTAPYEQYF.